The 5 T cell receptor beta chains in this list originate from one sample, sequenced in a study of cytomegalovirus exposure and HLA in healthy donors. The PCR ran on 60 Vbeta and 13 Jbeta primers. Clones were sequenced by immunoSEQ multiplex PCR, and TCRdb holds only the in-frame ones, with some missing. The table includes about 89,000 clones, roughly a tenth detected once. The sequenced sample was PBMCs. These receptors were obtained from a man over 45 in good health and CMV-seropositive.

This clone showed up just a few times. The CDR3 sequence is CASSRQSLIEQYF. The CDR3 DNA sequence: TGCGCCAGCAGCCGGCAGTCCTTGATCGAGCAGTACTTC. The V gene is TRBV4-1, the J gene TRBJ2-7; the D is unclear. V lost 4 bases and J 6 bases, leaving 13 bases between the germline ends. CDR3 length: 13 residues. The germline gives CDR1 MGHRA, CDR2 YSYEKL.

The J gene is TRBJ2-7, the V gene TRBV23-1, with TRBD2 matching over 14 bases. TRBV23-1 is an open reading frame, and its role is uncertain. The CDR3 is 17 amino acids. Germline trimming cut 3 bases from V and 6 bases from J; bases unmatched to any gene: 10. CDR3 DNA: TGCGCCAGCAGTCAGAAGGGATGTGGGACTAGCGGGAGCGAGCAGTACTTC. It yields the protein CASSQKGCGTSGSEQYF.

V gene TRBV2 combines with J gene TRBJ1-2, with TRBD1 matching 8 bases. CDR3 length equals 16 residues. The V gene end was trimmed by 0 bases and the J gene end by 4 bases; junction bases not matched to a gene: 7. Germline-derived CDR1 and CDR2 are SNHLY and FYNNEI. The CDR3 is CASSEAGVTGGYGYTF. The CDR3 region has the DNA TGTGCCAGCAGTGAAGCGGGGGTAACAGGGGGCTATGGCTACACCTTC.

This clone was counted only a few times. This chain links TRBV5-6 with TRBJ1-1; no reliable D call. Germline values: CDR1 SGHDT, CDR2 YYEEEE. Between the trimmed V and J ends, which lost 5 bases and 4 bases, there was a span of 21 bases. The CDR3 is 16 amino acids. The DNA of the CDR3 is TGTGCCAGCAGTCCGCTCTCCAGTACCCCCGTCACTGAAGCTTTCTTT. Translation: CASSPLSSTPVTEAFF.

This clone was counted between two and nine times. The chain carries TRBV29-1 and TRBJ1-2; 10 bases are shared with TRBD1. Germline V CDR1 and CDR2: SQVTM, ANQGSEA. With V trimmed by 5 bases and J by 3 bases, 6 bases remained unmatched. The CDR3 length is 14 residues. CDR3 amino acids: CSVLGQGGDYGYTF. The CDR3, as DNA: TGCAGCGTTCTTGGACAGGGGGGGGACTATGGCTACACCTTC.